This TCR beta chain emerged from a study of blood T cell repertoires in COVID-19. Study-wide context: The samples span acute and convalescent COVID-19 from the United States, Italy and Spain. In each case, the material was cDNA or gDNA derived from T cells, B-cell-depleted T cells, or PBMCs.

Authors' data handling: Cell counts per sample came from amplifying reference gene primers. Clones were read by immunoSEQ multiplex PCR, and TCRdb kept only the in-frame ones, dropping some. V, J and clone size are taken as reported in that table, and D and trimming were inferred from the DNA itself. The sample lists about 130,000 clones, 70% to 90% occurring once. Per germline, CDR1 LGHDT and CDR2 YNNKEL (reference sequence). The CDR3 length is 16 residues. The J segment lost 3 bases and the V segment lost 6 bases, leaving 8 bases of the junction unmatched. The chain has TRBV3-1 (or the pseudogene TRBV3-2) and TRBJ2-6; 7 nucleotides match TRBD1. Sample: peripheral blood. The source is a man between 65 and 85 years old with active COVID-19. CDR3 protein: CASRLRGGGGANVLTF. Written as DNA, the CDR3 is TGTGCCAGCAGGCTGAGAGGGGGCGGTGGGGCCAACGTCCTGACTTTC.